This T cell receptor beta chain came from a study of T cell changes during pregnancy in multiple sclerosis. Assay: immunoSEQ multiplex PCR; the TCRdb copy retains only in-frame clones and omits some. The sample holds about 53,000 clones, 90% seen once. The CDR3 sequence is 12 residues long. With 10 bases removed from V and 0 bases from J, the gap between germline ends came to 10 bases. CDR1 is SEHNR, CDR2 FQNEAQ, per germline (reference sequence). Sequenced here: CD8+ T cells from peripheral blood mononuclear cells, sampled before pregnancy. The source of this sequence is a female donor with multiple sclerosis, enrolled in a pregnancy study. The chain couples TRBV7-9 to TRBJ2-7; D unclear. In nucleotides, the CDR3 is TGTGCCACCTACAGTAGCTCCTACGAGCAGTACTTC. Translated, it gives CATYSSSYEQYF.